This T cell receptor (beta chain) derives from a study of T cells after yellow fever vaccination. Germline CDR1 reads LGHNA; CDR2 reads YSLEER. Between the trimmed V and J ends, which lost 0 bases and 8 bases, there was a span of 14 bases. This CDR3 region has 15 residues. Overall study findings and caveats: The CD4 and CD8 compartments had a small share of their clonotypes in common. At around 95% for CD4 and almost 90% for CD8, most primary-vaccination clones showed up again after the booster. Abundant bulk-derived clonotypes could contaminate FACS-sorted repertoires.

TCR cDNA was made by 5'RACE template switching, adding a universal primer site and UMIs. TCRdb re-derived calls from the 5' RACE reads in MiXCR, one entry per CDR3 protein. This table has more than 450,000 distinct CDR3 sequences, around a fifth appearing once. This clonotype was counted many times. Its specificity is unknown. This material consisted of PBMCs, taken roughly 20 days after the first yellow fever vaccination. This sequence was found in a man aged 18 to 30 who received the YFV17D yellow fever vaccine. This chain joins TRBV4-3 and TRBJ2-1; D not resolved. CDR3 in amino acids: CASSQDMPGTYEQFF. The CDR3 nucleotides read TGCGCCAGCAGCCAAGACATGCCAGGTACCTATGAGCAGTTCTTC.